In its sample, the clone carrying this T cell receptor (beta chain) was seen a few times. Its antigen is as yet unknown. The entry originates in a study of beta chain features in type 1 diabetes. Study conclusions and caveats: Moderately but significantly shorter TCRB CDR3s were found in Type 1 diabetes patients in all four CD4+ subsets.

Of the isolated RNA, all was reverse transcribed, and so the sequenced material was expressed TCRB transcripts. Data came from immunoSEQ multiplex PCR; TCRdb stores just in-frame clones and leaves some out. The data hold 160,000 or so clones, with about 10% observed a single time. CDR1 is MDHEN and CDR2 is SYDVKM in the germline V gene. Trimming stripped 2 bases from V and 6 bases from J, with 10 bases between. The CDR3 contains 13 residues. The sequencing input was central memory CD4+ T cells from blood. This rearrangement joins TRBV28 to TRBJ1-2, with D uncertain. This clonotype originated in a woman in her twenties or thirties with type 1 diabetes. The CDR3 loop reads CASSLNSQDGYTF. The CDR3 DNA sequence: TGTGCCAGCAGTTTAAATTCGCAGGATGGCTACACCTTC.